The clone carrying this T cell receptor (beta chain) appeared many times. From the 5' RACE reads, TCRdb called clonotypes with MiXCR, one entry per CDR3 protein. The sample includes about 400,000 distinct CDR3 sequences, roughly 18% seen only once; the top ten take around a fifth. These data are taken from a study of T-cell memory formation after mild COVID-19. Germline V CDR1 and CDR2: SGHTA, FQGTGA. The CDR3 is 12 residues long. V was shortened by 3 bases and J by 6 bases, with 5 bases between the two germline ends. The origin of this receptor is a man between 18 and 29 years old who had mild COVID-19 (a few samples of this study predate the infection). Cell type and time point are not known. Sequenced: PBMCs or a T cell subset sorted from them (not recorded which). The gene calls are TRBV7-3 and TRBJ2-2, with D tentatively TRBD1 or TRBD2 (5 bases each). In nucleotides, the CDR3 is TGTGCCAGCAGCTTGGGGGCCGGGGAGCTGTTTTTT. It specifies CASSLGAGELFF.